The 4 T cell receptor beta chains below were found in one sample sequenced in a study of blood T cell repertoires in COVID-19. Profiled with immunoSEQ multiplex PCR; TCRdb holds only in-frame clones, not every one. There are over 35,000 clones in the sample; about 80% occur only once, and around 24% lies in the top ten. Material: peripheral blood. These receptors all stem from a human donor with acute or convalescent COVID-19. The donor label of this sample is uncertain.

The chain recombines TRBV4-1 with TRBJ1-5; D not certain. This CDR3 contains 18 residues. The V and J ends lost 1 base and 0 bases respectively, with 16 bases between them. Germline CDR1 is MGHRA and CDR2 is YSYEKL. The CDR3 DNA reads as TGCGCCAGCAGCCAAGCGGAGCCCGCCCAATTTAGCAATCAGCCCCAGCATTTT. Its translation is CASSQAEPAQFSNQPQHF.

The CDR3 DNA sequence: TGTGCCACCAGCAGGGGCCCGAACACCGGGGAGCTGTTTTTT. Its protein is CATSRGPNTGELFF. The chain has TRBV15 and TRBJ2-2, with D uncertain. The CDR3 is made up of 14 amino acids. Germline V lookup: CDR1 LNHNV, CDR2 YYDKDF (reference sequence). V lost 3 bases to trimming and J lost 0 bases, with 5 bases between them.

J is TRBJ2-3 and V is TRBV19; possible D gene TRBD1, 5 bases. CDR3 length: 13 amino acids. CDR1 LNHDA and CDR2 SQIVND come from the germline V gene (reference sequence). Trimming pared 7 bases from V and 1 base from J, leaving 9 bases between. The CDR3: CASNRGRTDTQYF. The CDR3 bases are TGTGCCAGTAATAGGGGTCGCACAGATACGCAGTATTTT.

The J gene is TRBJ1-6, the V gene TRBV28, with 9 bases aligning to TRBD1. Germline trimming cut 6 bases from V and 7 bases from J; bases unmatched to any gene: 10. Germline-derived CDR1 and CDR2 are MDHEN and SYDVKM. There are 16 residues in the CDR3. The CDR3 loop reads CASSPSGQGWNSPLHF. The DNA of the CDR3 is TGTGCCAGCAGCCCCTCCGGACAGGGGTGGAATTCACCCCTCCACTTT.